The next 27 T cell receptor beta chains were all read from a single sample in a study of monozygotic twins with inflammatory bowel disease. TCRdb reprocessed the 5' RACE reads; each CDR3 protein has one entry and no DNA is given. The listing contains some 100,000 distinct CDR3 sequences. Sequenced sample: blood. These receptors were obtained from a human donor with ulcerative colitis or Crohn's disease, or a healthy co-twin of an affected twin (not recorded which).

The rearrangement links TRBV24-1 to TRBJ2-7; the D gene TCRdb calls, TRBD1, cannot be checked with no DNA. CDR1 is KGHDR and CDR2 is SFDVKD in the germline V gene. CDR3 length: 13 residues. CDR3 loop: CATSDQDSYEQYF.

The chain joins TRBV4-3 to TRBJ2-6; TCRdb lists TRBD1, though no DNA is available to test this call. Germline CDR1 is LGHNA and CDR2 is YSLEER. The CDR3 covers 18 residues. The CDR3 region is CASSRRGTANSGANVLTF.

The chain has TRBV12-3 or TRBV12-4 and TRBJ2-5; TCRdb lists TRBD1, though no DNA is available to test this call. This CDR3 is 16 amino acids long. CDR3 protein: CASTFSGTYIWETQYF.

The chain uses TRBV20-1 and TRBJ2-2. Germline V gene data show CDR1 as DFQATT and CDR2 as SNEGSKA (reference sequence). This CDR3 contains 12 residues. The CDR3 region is CSVKGYGGELFF.

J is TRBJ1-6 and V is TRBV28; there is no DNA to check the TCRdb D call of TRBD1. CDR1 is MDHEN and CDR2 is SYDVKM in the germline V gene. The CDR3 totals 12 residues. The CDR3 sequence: CASNRMNSPLHF. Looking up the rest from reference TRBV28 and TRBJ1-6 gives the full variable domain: DVKVTQSSRYLVKRTGEKVFLECVQDMDHENMFWYRQDPGLGLRLIYFSYDVKMKEKGDIPEGYSVSREKKERFSLILESASTNQTSMYLCASNRMNSPLHFGNGTRLTVT.

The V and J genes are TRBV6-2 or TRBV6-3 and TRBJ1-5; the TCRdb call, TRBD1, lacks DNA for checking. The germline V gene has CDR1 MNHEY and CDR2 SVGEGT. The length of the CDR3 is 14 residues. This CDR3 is CASSPPEGIQPQHF.

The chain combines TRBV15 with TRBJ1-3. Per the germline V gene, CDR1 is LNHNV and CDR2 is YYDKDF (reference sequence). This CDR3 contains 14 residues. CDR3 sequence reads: CATSRGYSGNTIYF.

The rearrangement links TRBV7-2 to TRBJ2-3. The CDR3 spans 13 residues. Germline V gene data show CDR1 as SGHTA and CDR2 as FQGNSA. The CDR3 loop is CASSVVLADTQYF.

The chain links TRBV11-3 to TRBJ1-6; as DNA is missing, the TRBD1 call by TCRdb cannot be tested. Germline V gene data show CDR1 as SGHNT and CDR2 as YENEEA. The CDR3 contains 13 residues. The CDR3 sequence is CASSFTGGSPLHF.

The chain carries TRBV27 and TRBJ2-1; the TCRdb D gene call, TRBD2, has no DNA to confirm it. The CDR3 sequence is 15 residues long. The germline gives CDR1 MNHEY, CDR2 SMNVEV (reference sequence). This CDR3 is CASSPAGGTYNEQFF.

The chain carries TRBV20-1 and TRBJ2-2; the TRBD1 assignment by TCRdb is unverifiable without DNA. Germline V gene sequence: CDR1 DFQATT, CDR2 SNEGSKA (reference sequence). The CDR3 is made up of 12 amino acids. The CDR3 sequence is CSGKQGTGELFF.

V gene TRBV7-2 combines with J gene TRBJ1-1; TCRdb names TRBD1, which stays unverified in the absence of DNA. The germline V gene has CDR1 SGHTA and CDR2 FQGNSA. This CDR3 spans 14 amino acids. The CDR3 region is CASSFRQGSIEAFF. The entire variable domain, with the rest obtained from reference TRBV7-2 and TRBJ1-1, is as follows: GAGVSQSPSNKVTEKGKDVELRCDPISGHTALYWYRQSLGQGLEFLIYFQGNSAPDKSGLPSDRFSAERTGGSVSTLTIQRTQQEDSAVYLCASSFRQGSIEAFFGQGTRLTVV.

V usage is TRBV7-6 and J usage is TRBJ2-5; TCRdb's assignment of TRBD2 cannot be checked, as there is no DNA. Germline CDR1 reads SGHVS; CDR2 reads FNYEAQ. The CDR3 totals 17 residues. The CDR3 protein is CASSRGTDGGTRETQYF.

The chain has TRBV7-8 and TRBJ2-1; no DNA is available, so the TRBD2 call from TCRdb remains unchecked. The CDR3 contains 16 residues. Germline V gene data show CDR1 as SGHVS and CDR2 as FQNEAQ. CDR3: CASSLLLAGLYNEQFF.

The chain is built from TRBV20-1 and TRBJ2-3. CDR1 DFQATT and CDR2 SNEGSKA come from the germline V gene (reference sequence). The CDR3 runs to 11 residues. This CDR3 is CSATSTDTQYF.

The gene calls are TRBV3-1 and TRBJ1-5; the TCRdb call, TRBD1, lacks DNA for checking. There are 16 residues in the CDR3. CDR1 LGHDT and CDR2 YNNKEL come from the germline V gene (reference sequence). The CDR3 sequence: CASSQAGGGPNQPQHF.

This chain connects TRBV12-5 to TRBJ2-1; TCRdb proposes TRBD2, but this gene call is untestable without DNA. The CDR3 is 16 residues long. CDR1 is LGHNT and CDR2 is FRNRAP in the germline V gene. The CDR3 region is CASGLETSGRAWEQFF.

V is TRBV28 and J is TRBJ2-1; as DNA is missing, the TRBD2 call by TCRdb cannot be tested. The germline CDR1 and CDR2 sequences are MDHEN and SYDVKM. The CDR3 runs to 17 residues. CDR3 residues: CASSLSGLAGVRNEQFF.

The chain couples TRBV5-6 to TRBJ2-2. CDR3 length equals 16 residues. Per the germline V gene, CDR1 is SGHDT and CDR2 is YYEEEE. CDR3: CASSLGIAGTAGELFF.

CDR3 sequence reads: CASSDNAGTLTDTQYF. The chain joins TRBV9 to TRBJ2-3; TCRdb outputs TRBD1, but without DNA this stays unchecked. This CDR3 contains 16 residues. Germline V gives CDR1 SGDLS, CDR2 YYNGEE.

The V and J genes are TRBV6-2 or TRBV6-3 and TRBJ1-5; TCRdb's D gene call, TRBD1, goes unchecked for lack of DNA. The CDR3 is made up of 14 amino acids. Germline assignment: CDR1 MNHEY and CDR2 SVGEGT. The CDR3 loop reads CASRARQGNQPQHF.

The CDR3 loop is CASSILGGAKSYEQYF. V usage is TRBV27 and J usage is TRBJ2-7; the TCRdb call, TRBD1, lacks DNA for checking. This CDR3 region has 16 residues. From germline, CDR1 is MNHEY and CDR2 SMNVEV (reference sequence).

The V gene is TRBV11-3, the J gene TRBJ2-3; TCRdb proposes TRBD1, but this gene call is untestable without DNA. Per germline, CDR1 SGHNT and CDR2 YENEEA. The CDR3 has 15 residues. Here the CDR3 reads CASSLWSGAPDTQYF.

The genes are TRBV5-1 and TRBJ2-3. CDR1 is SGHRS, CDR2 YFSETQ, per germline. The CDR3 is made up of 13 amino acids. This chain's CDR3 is CASSLSQADTQYF.

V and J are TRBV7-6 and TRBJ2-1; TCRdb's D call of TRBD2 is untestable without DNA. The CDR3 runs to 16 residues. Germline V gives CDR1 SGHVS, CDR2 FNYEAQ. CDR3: CASSLVAQRGAEEQFF. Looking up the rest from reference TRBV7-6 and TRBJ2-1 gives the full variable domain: GAGVSQSPRYKVTKRGQDVALRCDPISGHVSLYWYRQALGQGPEFLTYFNYEAQQDKSGLPNDRFSAERPEGSISTLTIQRTEQRDSAMYRCASSLVAQRGAEEQFFGPGTRLTVL.

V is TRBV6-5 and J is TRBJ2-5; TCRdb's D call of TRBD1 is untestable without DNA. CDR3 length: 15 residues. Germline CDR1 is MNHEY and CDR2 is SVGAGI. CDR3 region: CASSYAPGGEETQYF.

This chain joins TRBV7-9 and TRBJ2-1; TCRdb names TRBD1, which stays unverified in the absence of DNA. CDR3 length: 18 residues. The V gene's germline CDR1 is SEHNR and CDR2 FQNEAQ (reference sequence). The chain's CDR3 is CASSFGDPLLQSYNEQFF.